The rows below give T cell receptor beta chains drawn from one sample of a study of T cell responses to AZD1222 COVID-19 vaccine. Only in-frame clones appear in the TCRdb table, and some are missing; sequencing was by immunoSEQ multiplex PCR. Here the sample spans roughly 170,000 clones, about 92% being singletons. The sequenced sample was peripheral blood, obtained on day 0 of AZD1222 vaccination. Receptor source: an adult in good health. CDR3s include the opening cysteine and the closing phenylalanine or tryptophan. D genes are given only for firm matches. Not all rows give a size; the values are once, few, many and, for expanded clones, a class.

>TRBD2|.|TRBV9|TRBJ2-1
TGTGCCAGCAGCACCAAACTAGCGCTCGATCCTAATGAGCAGTTCTTC
CASSTKLALDPNEQFF
>TRBD1|.|TRBV5-6|TRBJ1-1
TGTGCCAGCAGCCCAGGGGGGCTCGGGAACACTGAAGCTTTCTTT
CASSPGGLGNTEAFF
>.|.|TRBV5-4|TRBJ2-1
TGTGCCAGCAGCTTGGGAGGCGGGGGCGAGCAGTTCTTC
CASSLGGGGEQFF
>.|.|TRBV6-5|TRBJ1-5
TGTGCCAGCAGTAGAACAGGGACCGGGAATCAGCCCCAGCATTTT
CASSRTGTGNQPQHF
>.|.|TRBV2|TRBJ1-1
TGTGCCAGCAGTCATAGGACGGTCCCGGCGAACACTGAAGCTTTCTTT
CASSHRTVPANTEAFF
>.|.|TRBV7-2|TRBJ1-2
TGTGCCAGCAGCTTTGGAAGATATGGCTACACCTTC
CASSFGRYGYTF
>.|.|TRBV2|TRBJ1-2
TGTGCCACCTTCCTCCAGGGATATGGCTACACCTTC
CATFLQGYGYTF
>TRBD1|once|TRBV29-1|TRBJ2-7
TGCAGCGTTCTTAGACAGGGGGACGAGCAGTACTTC
CSVLRQGDEQYF
>.|once|TRBV14|TRBJ2-2
TGTGCCAGCAGCCAAGTCGCCACCGGGGAGCTGTTTTTT
CASSQVATGELFF
>.|.|TRBV6-5|TRBJ2-2
TGTGCCAGCAGTTACTCGATCCATCCGAACACCGGGGAGCTGTTTTTT
CASSYSIHPNTGELFF
>.|.|TRBV5-1|TRBJ2-7
TGCGCCAGCAGCTTGGCAGTAGGCAGGGCCCACGAGCAGTACTTC
CASSLAVGRAHEQYF
>.|.|TRBV4-1|TRBJ1-1
TGCGCCAGCAGCCACCTACTCCAGGTAACGGAAGCTTTCTTT
CASSHLLQVTEAFF
>.|.|TRBV19|TRBJ2-3
TGTGCCAGTAGCAGCGGCGGCGGTACGCAGTATTTT
CASSSGGGTQYF
>.|.|TRBV28|TRBJ2-3
TGTGCCAGCAGTACGAGATGGGGCGGGACTAGCACAGATACGCAGTATTTT
CASSTRWGGTSTDTQYF
>.|.|TRBV6-5|TRBJ1-4
TGTGCCAGCAGCTTATCAGGGAGTGAAAAACTGTTTTTT
CASSLSGSEKLFF
>.|.|TRBV18|TRBJ1-1
TGTGCCAGCTCATGGACAGAGGAACTGAACACTGAAGCTTTCTTT
CASSWTEELNTEAFF
>.|.|TRBV5-1|TRBJ1-2
TGCGCCAGCAGCTCCCTATGGACAGATGGCTACACCTTC
CASSSLWTDGYTF
>.|once|TRBV12-3/TRBV12-4|TRBJ1-1
TGTGCCAGCAGGCCCAGTGTTACTGAAGCTTTCTTT
CASRPSVTEAFF
>.|.|TRBV3-1/TRBV3-2|TRBJ2-7
TGTGCCAGCAGCCAAGCGGGGGCCTACGAGCAGTACTTC
CASSQAGAYEQYF
>TRBD2|.|TRBV18|TRBJ2-5
TGTGCCAGCTCACCACCTTTCCCTAGCGGCGATCAAGAGACCCAGTACTTC
CASSPPFPSGDQETQYF
>.|.|TRBV10-2|TRBJ1-5
TGCGCCAGCAGTGAGTCGCGGGGGACCAATCAGCCCCAGCATTTT
CASSESRGTNQPQHF
>.|.|TRBV19|TRBJ1-1
TGTGCCAGTAGTATTTCAGGGGTCAAGAGATTGAACACTGAAGCTTTCTTT
CASSISGVKRLNTEAFF
>TRBD1|.|TRBV7-8|TRBJ2-5
TGTGCCAGCAGCCATGGACAGGGGGCGATCTTAAGGGAGACCCAGTACTTC
CASSHGQGAILRETQYF
>.|.|TRBV15|TRBJ1-2
TGTGCCACCAGCCCCGGGGGCCATAACTATGGCTACACCTTC
CATSPGGHNYGYTF
>TRBD1|.|TRBV5-1|TRBJ1-2
TGCGCCAGCAGCTTGGCCGGGTTGACAGGGGATGGCTACACCTTC
CASSLAGLTGDGYTF
>.|.|TRBV12-3/TRBV12-4|TRBJ1-1
TGTGCCAGCAGGCGTGCGAACACTGAAGCTTTCTTT
CASRRANTEAFF
>.|.|TRBV14|TRBJ2-3
TGTGCCAGCAGCCAAGATACAGGGGCGGGAACAGATACGCAGTATTTT
CASSQDTGAGTDTQYF
>.|.|TRBV24-1|TRBJ1-2
TGTGCCACCAGTGTCAGTTCTTTCTATGGCTACACCTTC
CATSVSSFYGYTF
>.|.|TRBV21-1|TRBJ1-1
TGTGCCAGCAGCAAGTCGTTACAGGGGCACCTTGAAGCTTTCTTT
CASSKSLQGHLEAFF
>.|.|TRBV18|TRBJ1-1
TGTGCCAGCTCACCAGCGGAGAACACTGAAGCTTTCTTT
CASSPAENTEAFF
>.|.|TRBV2|TRBJ1-1
TGTGCCAGCAGTGAACAGGGGACCAACACTGAAGCTTTCTTT
CASSEQGTNTEAFF
>.|.|TRBV11-2|TRBJ2-7
TGTGCCAGCAGGGCAATTCGTAATGCCTACGAGCAGTACTTC
CASRAIRNAYEQYF
>TRBD1|.|TRBV6-2/TRBV6-3|TRBJ1-5
TGTGCCAGCAGGCCTCGGACAGGGAATCAGCCCCAGCATTTT
CASRPRTGNQPQHF
>.|.|TRBV18|TRBJ1-1
TGTGCCAGCTCACCACAGAGGTGGGCTGAAGCTTTCTTT
CASSPQRWAEAFF
>.|once|TRBV19|TRBJ1-1
TGTGCCAGTAGTATCCCCGACAGCCTAACTGAAGCTTTCTTT
CASSIPDSLTEAFF
>.|few|TRBV18|TRBJ2-5
TGTGCCAGCTCACCTTCGGTCGCCCAAGAGACCCAGTACTTC
CASSPSVAQETQYF
>.|.|TRBV5-1|TRBJ1-2
TGCGCCAGCAGCTTGGATCTGGGGGGAATGTACTATGGCTACACCTTC
CASSLDLGGMYYGYTF
>.|few|TRBV19|TRBJ2-1
TGTGCCAGTAGTGGCACGCACTGGCAGTTCTTC
CASSGTHWQFF
>TRBD2|.|TRBV30|TRBJ2-5
TGTGCCTGGAGTGCCGGGACTAGCGGCCAGACCCAGTACTTC
CAWSAGTSGQTQYF
>TRBD1|few|TRBV28|TRBJ1-5
TGTGCCAGCAGTTTACTGGGACAGAATCAGCCCCAGCATTTT
CASSLLGQNQPQHF
>.|.|TRBV6-5|TRBJ1-3
TGTGCCAGCAGCAGGGATGGTGGAAACACCATATATTTT
CASSRDGGNTIYF
>.|.|TRBV3-1/TRBV3-2|TRBJ2-5
TGTGCCAGCAGCCAAGTTCTAGTCCAAGAGACCCAGTACTTC
CASSQVLVQETQYF
>.|.|TRBV6-5|TRBJ1-1
TGTGCCAGCGATCGAATGAACACTGAAGCTTTCTTT
CASDRMNTEAFF
>.|.|TRBV23-1|TRBJ1-2
TGCGCCAGCAGTCAATCCGGGGGCGATCGGGACGCCACAGAGGATATACATGGCTACACCTTC
CASSQSGGDRDATEDIHGYTF
>.|.|TRBV5-1|TRBJ1-6
TGCGCCAGCAGCTTGGCCCCCGGACGGGGTAATTCACCCCTCCACTTT
CASSLAPGRGNSPLHF
>TRBD1|few|TRBV7-2|TRBJ2-5
TGTGCCAGCAGCACCTACAGGGGGCAAGTCATAGAGACCCAGTACTTC
CASSTYRGQVIETQYF
>.|once|TRBV6-2/TRBV6-3|TRBJ1-6
TGTGCCAGCAGTTACGAGAATTCACCCCTCCACTTT
CASSYENSPLHF
>TRBD1|once|TRBV7-2|TRBJ2-5
TGTGCCAGCAGCTCGGGACAGCTCAAAGAGACCCAGTACTTC
CASSSGQLKETQYF
>TRBD2|.|TRBV10-3|TRBJ2-2
TGTGCCATCAGCCCCCATCCCTCACTAGCGGGGGGGCCGGACACCGGGGAGCTGTTTTTT
CAISPHPSLAGGPDTGELFF
>.|.|TRBV10-3|TRBJ1-2
TGTGCCATCAGTGTACCCCCCGGGACAAACAACTATGGCTACACCTTC
CAISVPPGTNNYGYTF
>.|.|TRBV27|TRBJ2-5
TGTGCCAGCAGTTTGAGAAGGGGCGGGGAGACCCAGTACTTC
CASSLRRGGETQYF
>TRBD1|.|TRBV23-1|TRBJ1-2
TGCGCCAGCAGTCAATCGAAGTGGCAGGGGGCATGCTATGGCTACACCTTC
CASSQSKWQGACYGYTF